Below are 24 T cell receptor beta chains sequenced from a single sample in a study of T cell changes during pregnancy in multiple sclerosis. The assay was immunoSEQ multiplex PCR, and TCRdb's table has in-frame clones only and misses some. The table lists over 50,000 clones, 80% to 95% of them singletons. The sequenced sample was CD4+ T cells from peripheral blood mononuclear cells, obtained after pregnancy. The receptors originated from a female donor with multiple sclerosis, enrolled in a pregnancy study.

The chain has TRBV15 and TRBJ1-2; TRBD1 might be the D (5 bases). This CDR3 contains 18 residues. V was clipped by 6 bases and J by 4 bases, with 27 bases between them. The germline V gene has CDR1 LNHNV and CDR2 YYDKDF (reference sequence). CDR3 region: CATRGGGRQRSLGYGYTF. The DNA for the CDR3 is TGTGCCACCAGGGGGGGAGGGCGACAGCGAAGTCTAGGCTATGGCTACACCTTC.

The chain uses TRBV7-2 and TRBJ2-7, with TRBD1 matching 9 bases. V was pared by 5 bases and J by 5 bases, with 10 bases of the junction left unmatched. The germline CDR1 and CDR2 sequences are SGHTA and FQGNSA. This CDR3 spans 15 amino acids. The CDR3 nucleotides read TGTGCCAGCAGCCGGCCCGACAGGGGGATTAACGAGCAGTACTTC. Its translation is CASSRPDRGINEQYF.

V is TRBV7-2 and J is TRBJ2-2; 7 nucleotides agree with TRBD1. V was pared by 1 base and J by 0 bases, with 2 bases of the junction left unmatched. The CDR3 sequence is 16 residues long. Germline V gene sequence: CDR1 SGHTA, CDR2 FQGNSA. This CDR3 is CASSLVGTANTGELFF. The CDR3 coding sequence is TGTGCCAGCAGCTTAGTGGGGACAGCGAACACCGGGGAGCTGTTTTTT.

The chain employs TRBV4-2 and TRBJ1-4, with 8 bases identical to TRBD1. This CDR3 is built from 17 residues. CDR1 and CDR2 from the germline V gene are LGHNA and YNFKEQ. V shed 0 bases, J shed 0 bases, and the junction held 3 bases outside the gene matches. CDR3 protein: CASSQDGQGSTNEKLFF. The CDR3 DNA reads TGTGCCAGCAGCCAAGACGGACAGGGTTCAACTAATGAAAAACTGTTTTTT.

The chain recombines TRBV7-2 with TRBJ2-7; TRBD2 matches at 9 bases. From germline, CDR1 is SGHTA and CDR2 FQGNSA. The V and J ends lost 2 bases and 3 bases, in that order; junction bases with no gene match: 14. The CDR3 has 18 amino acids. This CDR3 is CASSLRLAVGEEFYEQYF. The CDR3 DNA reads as TGTGCCAGCAGCTTAAGACTAGCGGTCGGCGAGGAGTTCTACGAGCAGTACTTC.

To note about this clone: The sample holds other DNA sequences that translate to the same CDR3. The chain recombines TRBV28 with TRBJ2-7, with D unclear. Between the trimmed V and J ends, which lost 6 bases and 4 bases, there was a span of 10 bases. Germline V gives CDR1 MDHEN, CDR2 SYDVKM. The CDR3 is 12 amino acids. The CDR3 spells CASSPPFYEQYF. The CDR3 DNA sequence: TGTGCCAGCAGCCCTCCCTTTTACGAGCAGTACTTC.

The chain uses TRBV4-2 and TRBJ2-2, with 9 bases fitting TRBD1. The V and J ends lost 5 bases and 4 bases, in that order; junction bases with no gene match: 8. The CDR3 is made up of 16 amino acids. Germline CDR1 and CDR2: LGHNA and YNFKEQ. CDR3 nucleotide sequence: TGTGCCAGCAGCGCTGGACAGGGGACAATCACCGGGGAGCTGTTTTTT. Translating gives CASSAGQGTITGELFF.

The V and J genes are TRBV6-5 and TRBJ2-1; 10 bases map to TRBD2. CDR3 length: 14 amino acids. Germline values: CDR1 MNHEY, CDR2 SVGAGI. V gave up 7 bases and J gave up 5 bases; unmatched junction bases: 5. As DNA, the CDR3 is TGTGCCAGCATCGGACTAGCGGAGAACAATGAGCAGTTCTTC. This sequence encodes CASIGLAENNEQFF.

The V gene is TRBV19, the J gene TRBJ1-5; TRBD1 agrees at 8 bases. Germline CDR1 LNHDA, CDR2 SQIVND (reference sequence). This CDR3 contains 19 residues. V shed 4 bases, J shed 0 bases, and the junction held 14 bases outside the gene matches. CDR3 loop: CASSNRQATGGYSNQPQHF. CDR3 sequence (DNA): TGTGCCAGTAGTAATCGACAGGCAACAGGGGGGTATAGCAATCAGCCCCAGCATTTT.

The CDR3 DNA reads as TGTGCCAGCAGCGCTGACAGGGGCGCAGAGACCCAGTACTTC. It translates to CASSADRGAETQYF. The chain couples TRBV7-9 to TRBJ2-5; TRBD1 matches at 8 bases. The V gene's germline CDR1 is SEHNR and CDR2 FQNEAQ (reference sequence). CDR3 length: 14 residues. V dropped 5 bases and J dropped 4; count of bases not matched to a gene: 6. Complete variable domain (other parts from reference TRBV7-9 and TRBJ2-5): DTGVSQNPRHKITKRGQNVTFRCDPISEHNRLYWYRQTLGQGPEFLTYFQNEAQLEKSRLLSDRFSAERPKGSFSTLEIQRTEQGDSAMYLCASSADRGAETQYFGPGTRLLVL.

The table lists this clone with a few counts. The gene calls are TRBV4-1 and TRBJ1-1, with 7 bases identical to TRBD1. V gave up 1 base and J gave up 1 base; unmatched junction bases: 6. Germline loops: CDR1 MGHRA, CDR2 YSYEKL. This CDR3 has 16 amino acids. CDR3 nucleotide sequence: TGCGCCAGCAGCCAAGCGGGACAGAGGGGGAACACTGAAGCTTTCTTT. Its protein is CASSQAGQRGNTEAFF.

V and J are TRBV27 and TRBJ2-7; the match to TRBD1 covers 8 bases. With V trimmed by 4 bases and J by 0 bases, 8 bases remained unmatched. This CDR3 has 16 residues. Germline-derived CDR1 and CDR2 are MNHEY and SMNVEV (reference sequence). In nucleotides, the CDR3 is TGTGCCAGCAGTTCCCAGGGGGCCCTATCCTCCTACGAGCAGTACTTC. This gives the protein CASSSQGALSSYEQYF.

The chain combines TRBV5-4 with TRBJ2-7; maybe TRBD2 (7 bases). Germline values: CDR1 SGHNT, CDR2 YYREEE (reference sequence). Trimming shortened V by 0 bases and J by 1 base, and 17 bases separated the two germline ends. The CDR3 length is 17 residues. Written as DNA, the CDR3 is TGTGCCAGCAGCTTGGGTGGGGGGGGCGGGACGTCCTACGAGCAGTACTTC. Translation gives CASSLGGGGGTSYEQYF. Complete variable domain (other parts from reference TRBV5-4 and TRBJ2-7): ETGVTQSPTHLIKTRGQQVTLRCSSQSGHNTVSWYQQALGQGPQFIFQYYREEENGRGNFPPRFSGLQFPNYSSELNVNALELDDSALYLCASSLGGGGGTSYEQYFGPGTRLTVT.

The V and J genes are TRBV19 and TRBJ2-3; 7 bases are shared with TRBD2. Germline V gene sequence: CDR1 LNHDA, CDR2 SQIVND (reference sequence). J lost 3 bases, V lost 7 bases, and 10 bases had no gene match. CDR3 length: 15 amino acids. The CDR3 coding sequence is TGTGCCAGTAATTCGGCGGGAGATGTGACAGATACGCAGTATTTT. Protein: CASNSAGDVTDTQYF.

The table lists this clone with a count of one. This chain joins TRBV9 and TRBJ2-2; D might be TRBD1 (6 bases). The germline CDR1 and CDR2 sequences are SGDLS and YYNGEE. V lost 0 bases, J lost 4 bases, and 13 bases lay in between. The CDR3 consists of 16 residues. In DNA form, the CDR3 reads TGTGCCAGCAGCGTAGTTGTAGGGGGTTCCACCGGGGAGCTGTTTTTT. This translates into CASSVVVGGSTGELFF.

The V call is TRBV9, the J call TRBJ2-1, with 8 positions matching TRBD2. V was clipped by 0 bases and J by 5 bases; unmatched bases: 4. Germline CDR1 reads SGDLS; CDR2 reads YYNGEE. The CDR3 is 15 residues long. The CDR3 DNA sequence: TGTGCCAGCAGCGTAGGCGGGAGGATTAACAATGAGCAGTTCTTC. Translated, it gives CASSVGGRINNEQFF.

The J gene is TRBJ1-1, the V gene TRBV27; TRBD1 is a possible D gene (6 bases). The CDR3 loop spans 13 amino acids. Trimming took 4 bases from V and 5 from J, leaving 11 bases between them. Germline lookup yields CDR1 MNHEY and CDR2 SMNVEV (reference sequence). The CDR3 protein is CASSSRGTTEAFF. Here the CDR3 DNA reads TGTGCCAGCAGTTCCAGGGGCACAACTGAAGCTTTCTTT.

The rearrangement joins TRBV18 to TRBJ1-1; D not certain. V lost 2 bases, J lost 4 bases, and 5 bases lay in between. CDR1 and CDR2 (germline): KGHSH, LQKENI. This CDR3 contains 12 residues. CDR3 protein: CASSPTGTEAFF. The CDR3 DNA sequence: TGTGCCAGCTCACCAACGGGCACTGAAGCTTTCTTT. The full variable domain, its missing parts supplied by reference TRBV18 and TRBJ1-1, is NAGVMQNPRHLVRRRGQEARLRCSPMKGHSHVYWYRQLPEEGLKFMVYLQKENIIDESGMPKERFSAEFPKEGPSILRIQQVVRGDSAAYFCASSPTGTEAFFGQGTRLTVV.

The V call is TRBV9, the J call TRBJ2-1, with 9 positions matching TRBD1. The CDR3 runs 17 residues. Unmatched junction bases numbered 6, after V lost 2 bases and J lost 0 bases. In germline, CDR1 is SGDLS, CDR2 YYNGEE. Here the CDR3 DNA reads TGTGCCAGCAGCGTCCGGGACAGGGCTCTCTCCTACAATGAGCAGTTCTTC. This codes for CASSVRDRALSYNEQFF.

CDR3 loop: CASKGSGSFNEQYF. CDR3 nucleotide sequence: TGCGCCAGCAAGGGCAGCGGGAGTTTCAACGAGCAGTACTTC. V is TRBV5-1 and J is TRBJ2-7, with 8 bases identical to TRBD2. The CDR3 has 14 amino acids. Germline V gene data show CDR1 as SGHRS and CDR2 as YFSETQ. The J segment lost 5 bases and the V segment lost 6 bases, leaving 10 bases of the junction unmatched.

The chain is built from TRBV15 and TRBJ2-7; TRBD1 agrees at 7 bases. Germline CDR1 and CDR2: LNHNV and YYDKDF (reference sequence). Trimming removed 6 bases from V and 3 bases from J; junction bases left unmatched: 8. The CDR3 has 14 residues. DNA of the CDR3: TGTGCCACCAGGCCTACAGGGGCGCTCTACGAGCAGTACTTC. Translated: CATRPTGALYEQYF.

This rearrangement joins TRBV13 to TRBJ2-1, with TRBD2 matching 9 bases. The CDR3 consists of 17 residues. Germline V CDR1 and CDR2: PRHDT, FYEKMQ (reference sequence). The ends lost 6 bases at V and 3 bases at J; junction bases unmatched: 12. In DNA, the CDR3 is TGTGCCAGCAGAGGACAGGAGGCTAGCGGGAACTACAATGAGCAGTTCTTC. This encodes CASRGQEASGNYNEQFF.

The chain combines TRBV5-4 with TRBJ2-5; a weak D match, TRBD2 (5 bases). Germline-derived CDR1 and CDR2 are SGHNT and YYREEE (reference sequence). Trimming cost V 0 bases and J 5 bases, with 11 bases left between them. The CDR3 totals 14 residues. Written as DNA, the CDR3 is TGTGCCAGCAGCTTGGCCCTAGCCCGGGAGACCCAGTACTTC. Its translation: CASSLALARETQYF.

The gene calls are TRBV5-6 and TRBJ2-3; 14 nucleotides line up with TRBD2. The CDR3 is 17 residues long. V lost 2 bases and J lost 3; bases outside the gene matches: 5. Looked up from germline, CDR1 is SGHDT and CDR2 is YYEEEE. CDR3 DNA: TGTGCCAGCAGCTTTTACGGGACTAGCGGGAGTACAGATACGCAGTATTTT. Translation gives CASSFYGTSGSTDTQYF.